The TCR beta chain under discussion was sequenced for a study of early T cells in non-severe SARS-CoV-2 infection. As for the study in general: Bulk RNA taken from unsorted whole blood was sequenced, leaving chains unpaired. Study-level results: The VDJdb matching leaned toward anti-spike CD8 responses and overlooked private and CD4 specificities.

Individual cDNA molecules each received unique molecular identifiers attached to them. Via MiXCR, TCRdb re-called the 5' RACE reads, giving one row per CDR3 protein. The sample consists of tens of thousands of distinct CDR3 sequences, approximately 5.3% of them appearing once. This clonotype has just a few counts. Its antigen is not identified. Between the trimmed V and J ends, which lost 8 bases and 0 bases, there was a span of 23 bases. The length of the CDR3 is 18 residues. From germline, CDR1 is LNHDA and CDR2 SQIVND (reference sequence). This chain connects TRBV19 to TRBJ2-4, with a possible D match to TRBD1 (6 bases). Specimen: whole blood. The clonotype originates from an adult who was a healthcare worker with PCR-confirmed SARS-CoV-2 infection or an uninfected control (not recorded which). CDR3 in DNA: TGTGCCAGTTCCACCCGCCCTTCAGGGGCCCAAGCCAAAAACATTCAGTACTTC. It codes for CASSTRPSGAQAKNIQYF. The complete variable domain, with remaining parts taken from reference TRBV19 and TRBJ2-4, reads DGGITQSPKYLFRKEGQNVTLSCEQNLNHDAMYWYRQDPGQGLRLIYYSQIVNDFQKGDIAEGYSVSREKKESFPLTVTSAQKNPTAFYLCASSTRPSGAQAKNIQYFGAGTRLSVL.